The next 25 T cell receptor beta chains were all read from a single sample in a study of T cell responses to AZD1222 COVID-19 vaccine (dated by TCRdb to the early 2020s). Receptors were amplified or captured by the immunoSEQ multiplex PCR assay. The table comes from immuneACCESS by way of TCRdb, which keeps in-frame sequences with V and J called. Part of the clones is missing from these tables; in studies checked, under half for an unresolved V gene and the rest for unknown reasons. This sample gives under 85,000 clones in total; approximately 86% of them show up just once. In total, the top ten clones hold under 25% of the sample. The time point label corresponds to: baseline before first vaccination. The source was peripheral blood, collected on day 0 of AZD1222 vaccination. Receptors originate from an adult in good health.

This rearrangement joins TRBV6-5 to TRBJ1-2; D is ambiguous. Germline CDR1 is MNHEY and CDR2 is SVGAGI. V dropped 7 bases and J dropped 4 bases, with 13 bases sitting between them. CDR3 length: 13 residues. CDR3 amino acids: CASNADGPYGYTF. The CDR3 nucleotides read TGTGCCAGCAATGCCGACGGACCCTATGGCTACACCTTC.

V and J are TRBV7-9 and TRBJ2-1, with 10 nucleotides matching TRBD2. With V trimmed by 5 bases and J by 7 bases, 5 bases remained unmatched. Germline assignment: CDR1 SEHNR and CDR2 FQNEAQ (reference sequence). The CDR3 length is 14 residues. The DNA for the CDR3 is TGTGCCAGCAGCCCGGGACTAGCGTCTAATGAGCAGTTCTTC. It yields the protein CASSPGLASNEQFF.

The rearrangement joins TRBV7-9 to TRBJ2-5, with D perhaps matching TRBD2 (5 bases). The CDR3 extends over 11 amino acids. V was pared by 5 bases and J by 5 bases, with 6 bases between. From germline, CDR1 is SEHNR and CDR2 FQNEAQ (reference sequence). CDR3 residues: CASSRGETQYF. Here the CDR3 DNA reads TGTGCCAGCAGCCGCGGGGAGACCCAGTACTTC.

The CDR3 spells CASSRVGIDPGNTIYF. The CDR3 DNA is TGTGCCAGCAGCCGCGTCGGTATAGATCCTGGAAACACCATATATTTT. The chain has TRBV21-1 and TRBJ1-3. TRBV21-1 is classified as a pseudogene. The CDR3 runs to 16 residues.

The chain combines TRBV28 with TRBJ2-6; perhaps TRBD1 as D (6 bases). This CDR3 contains 18 residues. Trimming removed 1 base from V and 0 bases from J, with 13 bases in between. Germline CDR1 is MDHEN and CDR2 is SYDVKM. CDR3 DNA sequence: TGTGCCAGCAGTTTATTCGGACAGCCGCCCTCTGGGGCCAACGTCCTGACTTTC. Translating it yields CASSLFGQPPSGANVLTF.

The chain has TRBV7-2 and TRBJ1-1; 12 bases match TRBD1. Trimming removed 6 bases from V and 8 bases from J; junction bases left unmatched: 1. This CDR3 comprises 12 residues. The germline V gene has CDR1 SGHTA and CDR2 FQGNSA. The CDR3: CASRGTGGEAFF. Written as DNA, the CDR3 is TGTGCCAGCAGGGGGACAGGGGGCGAAGCTTTCTTT.

The chain combines TRBV6-2 or TRBV6-3 with TRBJ2-1; D is ambiguous. Germline V gene lookup returns CDR1 MNHEY and CDR2 SVGEGT. The CDR3 is 13 amino acids. With 4 bases removed from V and 10 bases from J, the gap between germline ends came to 14 bases. CDR3 in amino acids: CASSLRPTGEQFF. The CDR3 DNA reads as TGTGCCAGCAGTTTGCGGCCCACCGGGGAGCAGTTCTTC.

The rearrangement joins TRBV11-3 to TRBJ2-4, with D uncertain. Germline CDR1 SGHNT, CDR2 YENEEA. The CDR3 totals 11 residues. V lost 4 bases to trimming and J lost 10 bases, with 8 bases between them. DNA for the CDR3: TGTGCCAGCAGCTCTCAAGTAATTCAGTACTTC. Translation gives CASSSQVIQYF.

V is TRBV9 and J is TRBJ1-1, with D unresolved. The ends were cut back, 5 bases at V and 2 bases at J, with 10 bases in the middle. CDR1 SGDLS and CDR2 YYNGEE come from the germline V gene. The CDR3 is 13 residues long. In nucleotides, the CDR3 is TGTGCCAGCAGAGGCGGGTCCAACACTGAAGCTTTCTTT. Translated: CASRGGSNTEAFF.

This clone has just a few counts. The V and J genes are TRBV5-6 and TRBJ1-1; perhaps TRBD1 as D (5 bases). This CDR3 is 12 amino acids long. Germline V gene data show CDR1 as SGHDT and CDR2 as YYEEEE. V lost 4 bases and J lost 10, with 14 bases in between. CDR3 region: CASSTGPTGAFF. For the CDR3, the DNA is TGTGCCAGCAGCACAGGACCCACGGGAGCTTTCTTT. Full variable domain (outside the CDR3, taken from reference TRBV5-6 and TRBJ1-1): DAGVTQSPTHLIKTRGQQVTLRCSPKSGHDTVSWYQQALGQGPQFIFQYYEEEERQRGNFPDRFSGHQFPNYSSELNVNALLLGDSALYLCASSTGPTGAFFGQGTRLTVV.

The chain links TRBV12-3 or TRBV12-4 to TRBJ1-1; maybe TRBD1 (5 bases). Trimming cost V 7 bases and J 5 bases, with 11 bases left between them. This CDR3 contains 12 residues. The CDR3 loop is CASKGAWTEAFF. CDR3 in DNA: TGTGCCAGCAAAGGGGCTTGGACTGAAGCTTTCTTT.

The chain employs TRBV7-9 and TRBJ2-5, with 7 bases identical to TRBD1. Germline CDR1 and CDR2: SEHNR and FQNEAQ (reference sequence). CDR3 length: 14 residues. V lost 5 bases to trimming and J lost 5 bases; unmatched junction nucleotides: 8. The CDR3 DNA is TGTGCCAGCAGCCCCGGGACAGCGCGCGAGACCCAGTACTTC. Translation: CASSPGTARETQYF.

This clone appeared a single time. V gene TRBV7-2 combines with J gene TRBJ2-1; D is unclear. The germline V gene has CDR1 SGHTA and CDR2 FQGNSA. The CDR3 has 12 amino acids. Trimming stripped 2 bases from V and 2 bases from J, with 1 base between. The CDR3 spells CASSLTYNEQFF. The CDR3 DNA is TGTGCCAGCAGCTTAACCTACAATGAGCAGTTCTTC. The full variable domain, with the rest looked up from reference TRBV7-2 and TRBJ2-1, is GAGVSQSPSNKVTEKGKDVELRCDPISGHTALYWYRQSLGQGLEFLIYFQGNSAPDKSGLPSDRFSAERTGGSVSTLTIQRTQQEDSAVYLCASSLTYNEQFFGPGTRLTVL.

The J gene is TRBJ2-6, the V gene TRBV28, with no clear D. Germline V gene lookup returns CDR1 MDHEN and CDR2 SYDVKM. The CDR3 spans 16 residues. V lost 9 bases and J 0 bases, leaving 15 bases between the germline ends. CDR3 coding DNA: TGTGCCAGTAACCCCCGCACGAACTCTGGGGCCAACGTCCTGACTTTC. Protein sequence: CASNPRTNSGANVLTF.

The chain uses TRBV7-2 and TRBJ1-4; tentatively, D is TRBD1 (6 bases). The V gene lost 3 bases and the J gene lost 0 bases, with 11 bases spanning the gap. Germline V gives CDR1 SGHTA, CDR2 FQGNSA. The CDR3 sequence is 16 residues long. Here the CDR3 DNA reads TGTGCCAGCAGCTTCACAGGGCCCCCAACTAATGAAAAACTGTTTTTT. Amino acid sequence: CASSFTGPPTNEKLFF.

The chain couples TRBV5-1 to TRBJ2-2, with no clear D. The germline V and J ends were trimmed by 6 bases and 3 bases, with 6 bases remaining between them. The CDR3 is 12 residues long. Per germline, CDR1 SGHRS and CDR2 YFSETQ. In DNA form, the CDR3 reads TGCGCCAGCAACCGGGACACCGGGGAGCTGTTTTTT. Protein: CASNRDTGELFF.

V usage is TRBV12-5 and J usage is TRBJ2-5, with D possibly TRBD1 on 5 matching bases. CDR3 length: 14 residues. V was shortened by 2 bases and J by 2 bases, with 9 bases between the two germline ends. Germline CDR1 LGHNT, CDR2 FRNRAP. CDR3 loop: CASGLTQGQETQYF. In DNA form, the CDR3 reads TGTGCTAGTGGTTTGACCCAGGGACAAGAGACCCAGTACTTC.

V and J are TRBV9 and TRBJ1-1; no definite D call. This CDR3 region has 13 residues. The germline CDR1 and CDR2 sequences are SGDLS and YYNGEE. The V end was cut by 3 bases, the J end by 1 base, with 7 bases between. The CDR3 sequence is CASSAVQNTEAFF. As DNA, the CDR3 is TGTGCCAGCAGCGCCGTTCAGAACACTGAAGCTTTCTTT.

By proportion, this clone is medium-sized. The rearrangement links TRBV5-1 to TRBJ1-4; no firm D call. This CDR3 has 15 residues. From germline, CDR1 is SGHRS and CDR2 YFSETQ. V was shortened by 0 bases and J by 6 bases, with 12 bases between the two germline ends. CDR3 loop: CASSLAFGFYEKLFF. The CDR3 DNA is TGCGCCAGCAGCTTGGCATTTGGGTTTTATGAAAAACTGTTTTTT. The full variable domain, completed using reference TRBV5-1 and TRBJ1-4, is KAGVTQTPRYLIKTRGQQVTLSCSPISGHRSVSWYQQTPGQGLQFLFEYFSETQRNKGNFPGRFSGRQFSNSRSEMNVSTLELGDSALYLCASSLAFGFYEKLFFGSGTQLSVL.

The chain recombines TRBV4-1 with TRBJ2-7, with D perhaps TRBD2 (6 bases). The germline V and J ends were trimmed by 5 bases and 6 bases, with 14 bases remaining between them. The CDR3 runs to 13 residues. Looked up from germline, CDR1 is MGHRA and CDR2 is YSYEKL. In nucleotides, the CDR3 is TGCGCCAGCAGCTCCCTGGGAGGCGGCGAGCAGTACTTC. Translating gives CASSSLGGGEQYF.

The chain has TRBV19 and TRBJ2-7; D may be TRBD1 (6 bases). Germline assignment: CDR1 LNHDA and CDR2 SQIVND (reference sequence). Between the trimmed V and J ends, which lost 8 bases and 1 base, there was a span of 15 bases. The CDR3 spans 14 residues. The CDR3 DNA sequence: TGTGCCAGTCCCCTGGGACACGGATCCTACGAGCAGTACTTC. Its translation: CASPLGHGSYEQYF.

The V and J genes are TRBV19 and TRBJ2-7; 9 bases align to TRBD1. The V gene's germline CDR1 is LNHDA and CDR2 SQIVND (reference sequence). J gave up 7 bases and V 1 base, and 8 bases lay outside the gene matches. The CDR3 covers 15 residues. CDR3 region: CASSIAGQGRREQYF. The CDR3 DNA reads as TGTGCCAGTAGTATAGCGGGACAGGGCCGCCGGGAGCAGTACTTC. The full variable domain, completed using reference TRBV19 and TRBJ2-7, is DGGITQSPKYLFRKEGQNVTLSCEQNLNHDAMYWYRQDPGQGLRLIYYSQIVNDFQKGDIAEGYSVSREKKESFPLTVTSAQKNPTAFYLCASSIAGQGRREQYFGPGTRLTVT.

The chain has TRBV3-1 (or the pseudogene TRBV3-2) and TRBJ2-7; 9 bases are shared with TRBD2. Trimming removed 1 base from V and 6 bases from J; junction bases left unmatched: 13. Germline assignment: CDR1 LGHDT and CDR2 YNNKEL (reference sequence). The CDR3 spans 17 residues. In DNA form, the CDR3 reads TGTGCCAGCAGCCAAGGGGTGGGTCTAGCGGGATCCGGCGAGCAGTACTTC. It yields the protein CASSQGVGLAGSGEQYF.

V is TRBV6-2 or TRBV6-3 and J is TRBJ2-2, with D maybe TRBD1 (5 bases). Germline assignment: CDR1 MNHEY and CDR2 SVGEGT. The CDR3 has 14 residues. V lost 5 bases, J lost 1 base, and 8 bases lay in between. The CDR3 DNA is TGTGCCAGCAGTCATAGGGGGAACACCGGGGAGCTGTTTTTT. This encodes CASSHRGNTGELFF.

The chain links TRBV4-1 to TRBJ1-3; TRBD1 matches at 9 bases. The V gene end was trimmed by 4 bases and the J gene end by 4 bases; junction bases not matched to a gene: 14. CDR1 and CDR2 from the germline V gene are MGHRA and YSYEKL. The CDR3 loop spans 18 amino acids. The CDR3 spells CASSRLGTGISAGNTIYF. The CDR3 DNA reads as TGCGCCAGCAGCCGCCTAGGGACAGGGATCTCGGCAGGAAACACCATATATTTT.